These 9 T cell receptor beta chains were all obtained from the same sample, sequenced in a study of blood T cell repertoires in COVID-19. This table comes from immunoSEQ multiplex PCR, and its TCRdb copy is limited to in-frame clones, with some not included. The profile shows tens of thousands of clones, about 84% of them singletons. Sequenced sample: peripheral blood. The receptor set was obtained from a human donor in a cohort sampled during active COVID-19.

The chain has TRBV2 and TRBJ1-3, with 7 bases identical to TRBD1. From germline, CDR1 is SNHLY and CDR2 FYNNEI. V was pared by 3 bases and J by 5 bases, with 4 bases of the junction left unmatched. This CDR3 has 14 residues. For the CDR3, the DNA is TGTGCCAGCAGTGATTGGGACAGCCGAAACACCATATATTTT. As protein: CASSDWDSRNTIYF.

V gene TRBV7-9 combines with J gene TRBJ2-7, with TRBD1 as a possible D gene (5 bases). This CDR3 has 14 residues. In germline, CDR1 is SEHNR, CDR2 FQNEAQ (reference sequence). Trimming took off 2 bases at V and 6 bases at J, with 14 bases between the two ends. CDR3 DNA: TGTGCCAGCAGCTTAAATGGGGCGGTTGCCGAGCAGTACTTC. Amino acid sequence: CASSLNGAVAEQYF.

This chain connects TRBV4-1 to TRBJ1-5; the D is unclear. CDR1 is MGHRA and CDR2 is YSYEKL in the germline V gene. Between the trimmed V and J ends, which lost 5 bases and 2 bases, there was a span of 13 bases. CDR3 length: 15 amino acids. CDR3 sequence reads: CASSGEGFGNQPQHF. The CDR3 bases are TGCGCCAGCAGCGGTGAGGGTTTCGGCAATCAGCCCCAGCATTTT.

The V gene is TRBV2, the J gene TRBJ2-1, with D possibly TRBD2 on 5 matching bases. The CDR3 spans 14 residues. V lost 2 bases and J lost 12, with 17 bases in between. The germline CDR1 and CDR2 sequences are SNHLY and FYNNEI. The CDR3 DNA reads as TGTGCCAGCAGTGAAACTGGCGGGCACAGCGGGCAGTTCTTC. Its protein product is CASSETGGHSGQFF.

CDR3 nucleotides: TGTGCCAGCAGCCCATCACTAGCGACCCGCTCCTACAATGAGCAGTTCTTC. It specifies CASSPSLATRSYNEQFF. This chain connects TRBV14 to TRBJ2-1; 7 nucleotides match TRBD2. The germline gives CDR1 SGHDN, CDR2 FVKESK. Germline trimming cut 4 bases from V and 0 bases from J; bases unmatched to any gene: 9. The CDR3 is 17 residues long.

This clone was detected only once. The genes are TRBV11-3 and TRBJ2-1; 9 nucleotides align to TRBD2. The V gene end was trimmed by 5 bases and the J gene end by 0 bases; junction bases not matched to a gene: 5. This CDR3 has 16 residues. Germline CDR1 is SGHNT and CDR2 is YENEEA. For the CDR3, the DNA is TGTGCCAGCAGCCTAGTAGCGGGAGTCTCCTACAATGAGCAGTTCTTC. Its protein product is CASSLVAGVSYNEQFF.

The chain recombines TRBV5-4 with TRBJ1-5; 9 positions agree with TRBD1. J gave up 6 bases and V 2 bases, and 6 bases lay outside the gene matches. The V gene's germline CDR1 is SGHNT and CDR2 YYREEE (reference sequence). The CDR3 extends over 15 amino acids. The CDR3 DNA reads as TGTGCCAGCAGCTTAACGGGACAGGGTGTTCAGCCCCAGCATTTT. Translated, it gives CASSLTGQGVQPQHF.

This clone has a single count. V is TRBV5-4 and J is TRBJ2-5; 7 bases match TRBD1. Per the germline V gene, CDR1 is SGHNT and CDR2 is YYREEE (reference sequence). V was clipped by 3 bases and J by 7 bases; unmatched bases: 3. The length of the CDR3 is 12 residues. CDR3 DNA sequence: TGTGCCAGCAGCTCGGACAGGCTGACCCAGTACTTC. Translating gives CASSSDRLTQYF.

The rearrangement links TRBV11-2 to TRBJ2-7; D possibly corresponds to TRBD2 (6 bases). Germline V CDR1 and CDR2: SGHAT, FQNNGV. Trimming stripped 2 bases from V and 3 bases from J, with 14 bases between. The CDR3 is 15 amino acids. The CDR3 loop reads CASSLLNWGDYEQYF. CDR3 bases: TGTGCCAGCAGCTTATTGAACTGGGGGGACTACGAGCAGTACTTC.